Shown below are 19 T cell receptor beta chains from a single sample sequenced in a study of blood T cell repertoires in COVID-19. The table came from immunoSEQ multiplex PCR; TCRdb's copy has only in-frame clones and leaves some out. The table lists 130,000 to 150,000 clones, 84% of them singletons, with roughly 4.9% in the top ten. The source material was peripheral blood. These receptors all come from a human donor in a cohort sampled during active COVID-19.

The rearrangement uses TRBV9 and TRBJ1-3; 7 nucleotides line up with TRBD1. After removal of 0 bases from V and 0 bases from J, the junction contained 9 bases not matched to a gene. Germline assignment: CDR1 SGDLS and CDR2 YYNGEE. The length of the CDR3 is 18 residues. CDR3 amino acids: CASSVGGTVPTSGNTIYF. The CDR3 DNA follows: TGTGCCAGCAGCGTAGGGGGGACAGTCCCTACCTCTGGAAACACCATATATTTT.

The rearrangement joins TRBV7-9 to TRBJ2-3; D may be TRBD1 (6 bases). V was trimmed by 1 base and J by 5 bases, leaving 13 bases between them. Germline V gene data show CDR1 as SEHNR and CDR2 as FQNEAQ (reference sequence). The CDR3 contains 15 residues. DNA for the CDR3: TGTGCCAGCAGCTTAGGTGGGGGCGCGGGAGATACGCAGTATTTT. This gives the protein CASSLGGGAGDTQYF.

V and J are TRBV9 and TRBJ2-3; 16 bases fit TRBD2. The CDR3 covers 17 residues. Germline V gene data show CDR1 as SGDLS and CDR2 as YYNGEE. V shed 4 bases and J 3 bases; nucleotides not matched to a gene: 5. This CDR3 reads CASSTGLAGGNTDTQYF. The CDR3 nucleotides are TGTGCCAGCAGCACGGGACTAGCGGGGGGGAATACAGATACGCAGTATTTT.

The V call is TRBV6-4, the J call TRBJ2-1, with TRBD2 matching 16 bases. CDR3 length: 15 residues. Germline V lookup: CDR1 MRHNA, CDR2 SNTAGT. After removal of 6 bases from V and 8 bases from J, the junction contained 4 bases not matched to a gene. In DNA, the CDR3 is TGTGCCAGCAGCTTGGGACTAGCGGGAGGGCATGAGCAGTTCTTC. It is translated as CASSLGLAGGHEQFF.

V is TRBV2 and J is TRBJ1-2; 9 bases are a match to TRBD1. CDR1 and CDR2 from the germline V gene are SNHLY and FYNNEI. The CDR3 has 16 amino acids. With V trimmed by 1 base and J by 3 bases, 6 bases remained unmatched. CDR3 protein: CASSEGGRTGDYGYTF. Here the CDR3 DNA reads TGTGCCAGCAGTGAAGGAGGGAGGACAGGGGACTATGGCTACACCTTC.

The chain couples TRBV19 to TRBJ1-6; D unclear. There are 15 residues in the CDR3. Germline V gene sequence: CDR1 LNHDA, CDR2 SQIVND (reference sequence). The ends were cut back, 1 base at V and 9 bases at J, with 13 bases in the middle. CDR3 nucleotides: TGTGCCAGTAGTATAGCTTGGGAGCCAGGTTCACCCCTCCACTTT. As protein: CASSIAWEPGSPLHF.

The V call is TRBV18, the J call TRBJ2-3; 8 bases map to TRBD1. Germline V gene data show CDR1 as KGHSH and CDR2 as LQKENI. V gave up 2 bases and J gave up 4 bases; unmatched junction bases: 20. The CDR3 is made up of 20 amino acids. CDR3 amino acids: CASSPFQFDPGTGGSDTQYF. The CDR3 bases are TGTGCCAGCTCACCATTCCAATTCGACCCCGGGACAGGAGGTTCAGATACGCAGTATTTT.

The chain couples TRBV24-1 to TRBJ2-2; 8 positions agree with TRBD1. The CDR3 loop spans 16 amino acids. J was trimmed by 3 bases and V by 4 bases; bases with no gene match: 6. Germline CDR1 reads KGHDR; CDR2 reads SFDVKD. The CDR3 coding sequence is TGTGCCACCAGTGAAAACAGGGGGGCGGACACCGGGGAGCTGTTTTTT. It is translated as CATSENRGADTGELFF.

In this sample, this clone turned up once. In DNA, the CDR3 is TGTGCCAGCAGCTCGGGACAGATCTCCTACAATGAGCAGTTCTTC. Protein sequence: CASSSGQISYNEQFF. The chain couples TRBV7-8 to TRBJ2-1; 7 bases line up with TRBD1. The junction had 3 bases not matched to a gene; V was cut back by 4 bases and J by 0 bases. This CDR3 has 15 residues. From germline, CDR1 is SGHVS and CDR2 FQNEAQ.

The rearrangement uses TRBV7-3 and TRBJ1-1, with 8 bases that match TRBD1. Germline trimming cut 3 bases from V and 9 bases from J; bases unmatched to any gene: 6. The CDR3 runs to 13 residues. In germline, CDR1 is SGHTA, CDR2 FQGTGA. The CDR3 spells CASSFDRGGQAFF. The CDR3 region has the DNA TGTGCCAGCAGCTTTGACAGGGGTGGGCAAGCTTTCTTT. The full variable domain, with the rest looked up from reference TRBV7-3 and TRBJ1-1, is GAGVSQTPSNKVTEKGKYVELRCDPISGHTALYWYRQSLGQGPEFLIYFQGTGAADDSGLPNDRFFAVRPEGSVSTLKIQRTERGDSAVYLCASSFDRGGQAFFGQGTRLTVV.

The rearrangement links TRBV7-2 to TRBJ2-7; TRBD1 might be the D (5 bases). The CDR3 length is 15 residues. CDR1 SGHTA and CDR2 FQGNSA come from the germline V gene. V lost 1 base and J 0 bases, leaving 10 bases between the germline ends. For the CDR3, the DNA is TGTGCCAGCAGCTTAGAAATGACAGTCTCCTACGAGCAGTACTTC. Protein: CASSLEMTVSYEQYF.

The J gene is TRBJ2-2, the V gene TRBV6-5, with D perhaps matching TRBD2 (5 bases). The ends were cut back, 2 bases at V and 3 bases at J, with 7 bases in the middle. Germline CDR1 reads MNHEY; CDR2 reads SVGAGI. This CDR3 spans 14 amino acids. The CDR3 protein is CASSYKDYTGELFF. CDR3 DNA: TGTGCCAGCAGTTACAAGGACTACACCGGGGAGCTGTTTTTT.

This clone appeared once. This rearrangement joins TRBV2 to TRBJ2-1; 7 positions match TRBD1. The J segment lost 2 bases and the V segment lost 3 bases, leaving 7 bases of the junction unmatched. The CDR3 has 16 amino acids. Germline V lookup: CDR1 SNHLY, CDR2 FYNNEI. The CDR3 loop is CASSDPRQGTYNEQFF. The CDR3 coding sequence is TGTGCCAGCAGTGACCCCAGACAGGGCACCTACAATGAGCAGTTCTTC.

The CDR3 DNA reads as TGCGCCAGCAGCTTGAGTAGCGGGGAACAAGAGACCCAGTACTTC. It is translated as CASSLSSGEQETQYF. The chain has TRBV5-1 and TRBJ2-5, with 8 bases lining up with TRBD2. The trim removed 1 base at V and 2 bases at J, leaving 4 bases unmatched. CDR3 length equals 15 residues. Germline V lookup: CDR1 SGHRS, CDR2 YFSETQ.

V and J are TRBV6-5 and TRBJ2-5; 10 nucleotides match TRBD1. V lost 8 bases, J lost 4 bases, and 10 bases stayed unmatched. CDR1 is MNHEY and CDR2 is SVGAGI in the germline V gene. The CDR3 sequence is 15 residues long. CDR3 protein: CASSGEGQGSETQYF. For the CDR3, the DNA is TGTGCCAGCTCGGGCGAGGGACAGGGGTCAGAGACCCAGTACTTC.

In nucleotides, the CDR3 is TGTGCCAGCAGCCCCCGCTATACGAACACTGAAGCTTTCTTT. This encodes CASSPRYTNTEAFF. The V and J genes are TRBV7-9 and TRBJ1-1, with D hard to call. The V gene lost 5 bases and the J gene lost 1 base, with 11 bases spanning the gap. The CDR3 spans 14 residues. Per germline, CDR1 SEHNR and CDR2 FQNEAQ (reference sequence). Based on the CDR3 plus reference TRBV7-9 and TRBJ1-1, the full variable domain is DTGVSQNPRHKITKRGQNVTFRCDPISEHNRLYWYRQTLGQGPEFLTYFQNEAQLEKSRLLSDRFSAERPKGSFSTLEIQRTEQGDSAMYLCASSPRYTNTEAFFGQGTRLTVV.

The V gene is TRBV6-5, the J gene TRBJ1-1; the match to TRBD1 covers 8 bases. CDR3 length equals 14 residues. The germline V gene has CDR1 MNHEY and CDR2 SVGAGI. Trimming at V came to 6 bases and at J to 1 base, leaving 4 bases not matched to a gene. DNA for the CDR3: TGTGCCAGCAGGCCGACAGGGGCGAACACTGAAGCTTTCTTT. It specifies CASRPTGANTEAFF.

This clone was counted a few times. The chain links TRBV19 to TRBJ1-5; unclear D gene. CDR3 length: 13 amino acids. The V gene lost 3 bases and the J gene lost 5 bases, with 8 bases spanning the gap. Germline CDR1 LNHDA, CDR2 SQIVND (reference sequence). The CDR3 DNA reads TGTGCCAGTAGTATGGGCGGGGATCAGCCCCAGCATTTT. Its translation: CASSMGGDQPQHF. Based on the CDR3 plus reference TRBV19 and TRBJ1-5, the full variable domain is DGGITQSPKYLFRKEGQNVTLSCEQNLNHDAMYWYRQDPGQGLRLIYYSQIVNDFQKGDIAEGYSVSREKKESFPLTVTSAQKNPTAFYLCASSMGGDQPQHFGDGTRLSIL.

The chain has TRBV5-1 and TRBJ2-1; TRBD2 matches at 9 bases. Looked up from germline, CDR1 is SGHRS and CDR2 is YFSETQ. CDR3 length equals 15 residues. The trim removed 3 bases at V and 7 bases at J, leaving 8 bases unmatched. CDR3 amino acids: CASSSLAGERNEQFF. CDR3 nucleotide sequence: TGCGCCAGCAGCTCCTTAGCGGGGGAGAGGAATGAGCAGTTCTTC.